This T cell receptor beta chain was sequenced for a study of T cells of healthy individuals (dated by TCRdb to between 2018 and 2020). This clonotype appeared a few times. What antigen it recognizes has not been identified. Base-call qualities are not available, and no considerably larger clone is one nucleotide away. Including the terminal cysteine and phenylalanine, the CDR3 comprises 17 residues. Only the CDR3 DNA is retained, 51 bases long and in frame from the first base. Clipping removes 7 bases from V and 7 bases from J, with 15 as the unmatched junction base count. CDR1 and CDR2 are drawn from the germline V gene: MDHEN, SYDVKM. The method behind the library was 5' RACE. The listed sequencing device is Illumina MiSeq. TCRdb reprocessed the public reads (quality trimming at Q25 with fastp, clone calling with MiXCR) and kept in-frame beta chains. CDR3 protein sequences are deduplicated, and each keeps its most common genes and DNA. The sample profile shows some 100,000 distinct CDR3 sequences; 17% of them were found once. The top ten clonotypes cover 6.2% of the sample.

This clonotype was sampled from a human donor in good health. This sequence uses TRBV28 and TRBJ2-1; a stretch of 11 junction bases matches TRBD2. In nucleotide form, the sequence is TGTGCCAGCAACTCCGGCGGGCTAGCGGGGGGTCGGAATGAGCAGTTCTTC. This sequence encodes CASNSGGLAGGRNEQFF.